This T cell receptor (beta chain) was sequenced for a study of cytomegalovirus exposure and HLA in healthy donors. V lost 4 bases, J lost 6 bases, and 9 bases lay in between. The CDR3 covers 13 residues. From germline, CDR1 is SGHTA and CDR2 FQGTGA. A remark on this clone: No antigen is known for it.

With 60 Vbeta and 13 Jbeta primers, the PCR was carried out. TCRdb keeps only in-frame clones here, not all; method: immunoSEQ multiplex PCR. This sample has approximately 190,000 clones; approximately 84% occur once, and the top ten carry roughly 2.8%. Study-wide points: 87-base-pair reads could not separate some V segments, including TRBV6-2 and TRBV6-3. Compared with the roughly 700-donor mean, an Asian-associated ancestry cluster reportedly had fewer N-insertions, according to a later analysis. There was a cluster of highly shared sequence variants that was likely a sequencing artifact. An analysis that was carried out later associated approximately 17,000 TCR beta sequences with HLA alleles at 0.05 false discovery rate.

The sequence was obtained from a woman in her forties or fifties in good health and CMV-seropositive. Sequencing was performed on PBMCs. The V call is TRBV7-3, the J call TRBJ2-2; D ambiguous. CDR3 nucleotide sequence: TGTGCCAGCAGCTCGGTGTCTGCCGGGGAGCTGTTTTTT. This gives the protein CASSSVSAGELFF. Filled out from reference TRBV7-3 and TRBJ2-2, the complete variable domain reads GAGVSQTPSNKVTEKGKYVELRCDPISGHTALYWYRQSLGQGPEFLIYFQGTGAADDSGLPNDRFFAVRPEGSVSTLKIQRTERGDSAVYLCASSSVSAGELFFGEGSRLTVL.